This T cell receptor beta chain is from a study of T cells in tuberculosis. Study-level findings and limits: The stringent gate may have excluded weak CD1B-GMM tetramer binders.

This CDR3 has 15 residues. V gave up 5 bases and J gave up 2 bases; unmatched junction bases: 3. Germline V gene lookup returns CDR1 SGHAT and CDR2 FQDESV (reference sequence). Cells were sorted from thawed PBMC rested overnight and stained with GMM-loaded CD1B tetramer, viability dye and anti-CD3. CD1B tetramers were loaded with Rhodococcus equi-derived C32 glucose monomycolate. Tetramer-sorted PBMC had been CD14 monocyte-depleted before freezing. Chain pairing is unknown; alpha and beta were sequenced separately. Using immunoSEQ multiplex PCR, the repertoire was profiled, and TCRdb retains in-frame clones only, with some absent. The repertoire holds approximately 59,000 clones, with roughly 88% as singletons.

The TCR was taken from an adult woman with latent tuberculosis. Sequenced: CD1b-GMM tetramer-negative cells sorted from PBMCs. This chain links TRBV11-1 with TRBJ2-1, with TRBD1 matching 10 bases. DNA of the CDR3: TGTGCCAGCAGCCCCGGGACAGGGGCCTACAATGAGCAGTTCTTC. Amino acids: CASSPGTGAYNEQFF.